These 21 T cell receptor beta chains came from one sample sequenced in a study of blood T cell repertoires in COVID-19. This table comes from immunoSEQ multiplex PCR, and its TCRdb copy is limited to in-frame clones, with some not included. The sample carries 150,000 to 200,000 clones, approximately 74% recorded once. The sample consisted of peripheral blood. The receptors were sampled from a woman of 80 years or more with acute or convalescent COVID-19.

This chain uses TRBV9 with TRBJ2-1; D not resolved. The CDR3 has 14 residues. Germline V gene lookup returns CDR1 SGDLS and CDR2 YYNGEE. Trimming took off 0 bases at V and 4 bases at J, with 8 bases between the two ends. CDR3 sequence: CASSVAFGYNEQFF. DNA for the CDR3: TGTGCCAGCAGCGTAGCTTTCGGGTACAATGAGCAGTTCTTC.

This chain uses TRBV2 with TRBJ1-5; TRBD1 matches at 8 bases. This CDR3 has 15 residues. With 6 bases clipped from V and 8 bases from J, the junction kept 12 bases outside the gene matches. The germline V gene encodes CDR1 SNHLY and CDR2 FYNNEI. CDR3 nucleotide sequence: TGTGCCAGCAGGGACCGGGACAGGTCCGCGGAGCCCCAGCATTTT. This gives the protein CASRDRDRSAEPQHF.

The DNA for the CDR3 is TGTGCCAGCAGCCCCCTATCCCGGGCGGGAGCTAGCGAGCAGTACTTC. Translation gives CASSPLSRAGASEQYF. The chain employs TRBV7-9 and TRBJ2-7, with 7 bases that match TRBD2. There are 16 residues in the CDR3. With 5 bases clipped from V and 6 bases from J, the junction kept 16 bases outside the gene matches. Germline loops: CDR1 SEHNR, CDR2 FQNEAQ (reference sequence).

This chain uses TRBV4-3 with TRBJ2-3, with D tentatively TRBD2 (6 bases). V was trimmed by 0 bases and J by 1 base, leaving 11 bases between them. CDR3 length equals 16 residues. Germline V gene sequence: CDR1 LGHNA, CDR2 YSLEER. The CDR3 protein is CASSQDISGRTDTQYF. The DNA of the CDR3 is TGCGCCAGCAGCCAAGATATAAGCGGGCGCACAGATACGCAGTATTTT.

In nucleotides, the CDR3 is TGTGCCAGTAGTATAGATAGTTCAGGCCTCCAAGAGACCCAGTACTTC. Translation: CASSIDSSGLQETQYF. The J gene is TRBJ2-5, the V gene TRBV19; D is uncertain. Trimming left V 0 bases short and J 1 base short, with 12 bases between. The V gene's germline CDR1 is LNHDA and CDR2 SQIVND (reference sequence). The CDR3 is 16 amino acids.

This chain joins TRBV19 and TRBJ1-5, with TRBD1 identical over 8 bases. CDR1 LNHDA and CDR2 SQIVND come from the germline V gene (reference sequence). J lost 5 bases, V lost 7 bases, and 7 bases had no gene match. This CDR3 contains 14 residues. Written as DNA, the CDR3 is TGTGCCAGTACTACGGGACAGGACGATCAGCCCCAGCATTTT. Translating gives CASTTGQDDQPQHF.

There are a few counts of this clone. The chain employs TRBV4-2 and TRBJ2-2; 13 nucleotides line up with TRBD2. The CDR3 contains 18 residues. Germline V gene lookup returns CDR1 LGHNA and CDR2 YNFKEQ. V dropped 1 base and J dropped 5; count of bases not matched to a gene: 7. As DNA, the CDR3 is TGTGCCAGCAGCCAAGGGACTAGCGGGGGCCTTGAAACCGGGGAGCTGTTTTTT. Amino acids: CASSQGTSGGLETGELFF.

This sequence joins TRBV6-6 and TRBJ2-7; D may be TRBD2 (6 bases). V shed 6 bases and J shed 4 bases, with 10 bases lying between them. This CDR3 contains 12 residues. Germline V gene data show CDR1 as MNHNY and CDR2 as SVGAGI (reference sequence). CDR3: CASSPLAYEQYF. The DNA of the CDR3 is TGTGCCAGCAGCCCGCTAGCGTACGAGCAGTACTTC.

The chain employs TRBV12-5 and TRBJ1-2; D is unresolved. Per germline, CDR1 LGHNT and CDR2 FRNRAP. The length of the CDR3 is 15 residues. V dropped 7 bases and J dropped 4 bases, with 19 bases sitting between them. CDR3: CASARGTGTGYGYTF. The CDR3 DNA sequence: TGTGCTAGTGCTCGGGGAACGGGCACTGGCTATGGCTACACCTTC.

The chain is built from TRBV21-1 and TRBJ1-2; the table names TRBD1, a call not compared with the DNA. TRBV21-1 is a pseudogene. The CDR3 covers 18 residues. In DNA, the CDR3 is TGTGCCAGCAGCATCATTGTCCGATTCCAGGGGAACCGCTATGGCTACACCTTC. Translation: CASSIIVRFQGNRYGYTF.

CDR3 sequence: CASSEGGGTDTQYF. The CDR3 DNA follows: TGTGCCAGCAGTGAAGGGGGGGGCACAGATACGCAGTATTTT. The J gene is TRBJ2-3, the V gene TRBV2; TRBD2 might be the D (6 bases). The CDR3 has 14 residues. Germline V lookup: CDR1 SNHLY, CDR2 FYNNEI. The V end lost 1 base, the J end lost 1 base, and 6 bases lay between the germline ends.

This clone was detected a few times. The V gene is TRBV19, the J gene TRBJ2-5, with 10 bases matching TRBD2. J gave up 5 bases and V 9 bases, and 12 bases lay outside the gene matches. Germline V gene lookup returns CDR1 LNHDA and CDR2 SQIVND (reference sequence). This CDR3 is 15 amino acids long. The CDR3 bases are TGTGCCAGCGATCGGGCTAGCGGGAGTATTGAGACCCAGTACTTC. Protein sequence: CASDRASGSIETQYF. Combining the CDR3 with reference TRBV19 and TRBJ2-5 gives the whole variable domain DGGITQSPKYLFRKEGQNVTLSCEQNLNHDAMYWYRQDPGQGLRLIYYSQIVNDFQKGDIAEGYSVSREKKESFPLTVTSAQKNPTAFYLCASDRASGSIETQYFGPGTRLLVL.

The chain couples TRBV27 to TRBJ2-1; 7 nucleotides agree with TRBD1. Germline values: CDR1 MNHEY, CDR2 SMNVEV (reference sequence). This CDR3 is 15 amino acids long. Losses at the gene ends were 6 bases for V and 2 bases for J; bases not matched to a gene: 7. CDR3 DNA: TGTGCCAGCAGCAACTGGCAGGGGGCCTACAATGAGCAGTTCTTC. Amino acid sequence: CASSNWQGAYNEQFF.

Written as DNA, the CDR3 is TGTGCCATCAGTGATGGACAGGGCTACAATGAGCAGTTCTTC. This sequence encodes CAISDGQGYNEQFF. The rearrangement joins TRBV10-3 to TRBJ2-1; 8 bases are shared with TRBD1. This CDR3 is 14 amino acids long. CDR1 is ENHRY and CDR2 is SYGVKD in the germline V gene. The V gene end was trimmed by 3 bases and the J gene end by 3 bases; junction bases not matched to a gene: 1.

This clone was counted between two and nine times. V gene TRBV7-9 combines with J gene TRBJ2-2, with 9 bases aligning to TRBD2. The V and J ends lost 2 bases and 6 bases, in that order; junction bases with no gene match: 4. Germline CDR1 is SEHNR and CDR2 is FQNEAQ (reference sequence). The CDR3 sequence is 15 residues long. This chain's CDR3 is CASSLSAGGAGELFF. CDR3 DNA sequence: TGTGCCAGCAGCTTATCGGCGGGAGGGGCCGGGGAGCTGTTTTTT.

This clone was observed once. This chain connects TRBV3-1 (or the pseudogene TRBV3-2) to TRBJ2-3, with no clear D. This CDR3 is 11 amino acids long. Germline CDR1 is LGHDT and CDR2 is YNNKEL (reference sequence). V shed 6 bases and J shed 4 bases, with 5 bases lying between them. CDR3 DNA sequence: TGTGCCAGCAGGGGCGCAGATACGCAGTATTTT. This gives the protein CASRGADTQYF.

The chain uses TRBV7-6 and TRBJ2-1, with 8 bases aligning to TRBD1. V shed 5 bases and J 9 bases; nucleotides not matched to a gene: 9. Germline CDR1 and CDR2: SGHVS and FNYEAQ. The CDR3 is made up of 14 amino acids. The CDR3 region has the DNA TGTGCCAGCAGCCGTCAGGGGGCCACGGGTGAGCAGTTCTTC. As protein: CASSRQGATGEQFF.

CDR3 protein: CASSLVTSGSSFDEQFF. The CDR3 nucleotides are TGTGCCAGCAGCTTGGTGACTAGCGGGTCCTCCTTCGATGAGCAGTTCTTC. The rearrangement uses TRBV5-4 and TRBJ2-1, with 10 nucleotides matching TRBD2. V gave up 0 bases and J gave up 8 bases; unmatched junction bases: 11. Germline V CDR1 and CDR2: SGHNT, YYREEE (reference sequence). The CDR3 runs 17 residues. Full variable domain (rest looked up from reference TRBV5-4 and TRBJ2-1): ETGVTQSPTHLIKTRGQQVTLRCSSQSGHNTVSWYQQALGQGPQFIFQYYREEENGRGNFPPRFSGLQFPNYSSELNVNALELDDSALYLCASSLVTSGSSFDEQFFGPGTRLTVL.

The rearrangement joins TRBV6-5 to TRBJ1-3, with unresolved D. CDR1 and CDR2 from the germline V gene are MNHEY and SVGAGI. V shed 4 bases and J shed 0 bases, with 10 bases lying between them. The CDR3 has 15 residues. The CDR3 DNA reads as TGTGCCAGCAGTTGGGGAGGTCCCTCTGGAAACACCATATATTTT. Its protein is CASSWGGPSGNTIYF.

The chain uses TRBV2 and TRBJ1-1, with D perhaps matching TRBD1 (5 bases). CDR1 and CDR2 from the germline V gene are SNHLY and FYNNEI. V was clipped by 3 bases and J by 8 bases, with 10 bases between them. The length of the CDR3 is 12 residues. The CDR3 DNA reads as TGTGCCAGCAGTGATCCCAGGGCCGAAGCTTTCTTT. It translates to CASSDPRAEAFF.

J is TRBJ1-1 and V is TRBV29-1, with TRBD1 as a possible D gene (6 bases). CDR1 is SQVTM, CDR2 ANQGSEA, per germline. The V gene lost 5 bases and the J gene lost 1 base, with 11 bases spanning the gap. This CDR3 has 13 residues. Here the CDR3 DNA reads TGCAGCGTTTGCGTAGGGGGGAACACTGAAGCTTTCTTT. Its translation: CSVCVGGNTEAFF.